These 29 T cell receptor beta chains came from one sample sequenced in a study of blood T cell repertoires in COVID-19. Generated by immunoSEQ multiplex PCR, the TCRdb table keeps only in-frame clones and is missing some. The table has some 100,000 clones, roughly nine tenths seen once. Sequencing was carried out using peripheral blood. These receptors were taken from a man in his 60s with acute or convalescent COVID-19.

Remarks on this clone: At the DNA level, this CDR3 is encoded by other sequences in the same sample as well. The chain combines TRBV29-1 with TRBJ2-1, with TRBD2 identical over 8 bases. V shed 3 bases, J shed 7 bases, and the junction held 8 bases outside the gene matches. Germline V gene sequence: CDR1 SQVTM, CDR2 ANQGSEA. The length of the CDR3 is 14 residues. CDR3: CSVDRAGGGNEQFF. In DNA form, the CDR3 reads TGCAGCGTTGACCGCGCGGGAGGCGGGAATGAGCAGTTCTTC.

The sample holds one count of this clone. The chain recombines TRBV6-5 with TRBJ2-4; 8 bases line up with TRBD1. Germline CDR1 MNHEY, CDR2 SVGAGI. The V gene end was trimmed by 2 bases and the J gene end by 4 bases; junction bases not matched to a gene: 4. CDR3 length: 15 amino acids. The DNA of the CDR3 is TGTGCCAGCAGTTACGCGGGACAGGCGAAAAACATTCAGTACTTC. Protein sequence: CASSYAGQAKNIQYF.

This chain joins TRBV6-5 and TRBJ1-5; TRBD1 agrees at 9 bases. This CDR3 region has 13 residues. V was pared by 8 bases and J by 4 bases, with 3 bases of the junction left unmatched. Germline V gene lookup returns CDR1 MNHEY and CDR2 SVGAGI. This CDR3 is CASRDRVNQPQHF. DNA for the CDR3: TGTGCCAGCCGGGACAGGGTAAATCAGCCCCAGCATTTT.

This chain connects TRBV4-2 to TRBJ2-4; D not certain. The CDR3 contains 16 residues. Germline V gene lookup returns CDR1 LGHNA and CDR2 YNFKEQ. V lost 1 base, J lost 0 bases, and 10 bases lay in between. DNA of the CDR3: TGTGCCAGCAGCCAAGGCCGAGAACTAGCCAAAAACATTCAGTACTTC. Protein: CASSQGRELAKNIQYF.

The J gene is TRBJ2-1, the V gene TRBV7-9, with TRBD1 identical over 9 bases. The CDR3 covers 13 residues. CDR1 and CDR2 from the germline V gene are SEHNR and FQNEAQ (reference sequence). V shed 6 bases, J shed 6 bases, and the junction held 3 bases outside the gene matches. The CDR3 here is CASSLDRGNEQFF. CDR3 DNA: TGTGCCAGCAGTCTGGACAGGGGCAATGAGCAGTTCTTC.

This clone was recorded only once. This chain links TRBV19 with TRBJ2-2, with 11 positions matching TRBD1. J gave up 4 bases and V 5 bases, and 3 bases lay outside the gene matches. This CDR3 is built from 15 residues. In germline, CDR1 is LNHDA, CDR2 SQIVND (reference sequence). The CDR3: CASSWDRGSTGELFF. The CDR3 bases are TGTGCCAGTAGTTGGGACAGGGGGAGCACCGGGGAGCTGTTTTTT.

The chain employs TRBV2 and TRBJ1-1, with a possible D match to TRBD1 (6 bases). Per the germline V gene, CDR1 is SNHLY and CDR2 is FYNNEI. V was cut by 5 bases and J by 0 bases, with 10 bases left in between. The CDR3 runs to 14 residues. In DNA, the CDR3 is TGTGCCAGCAGTATGGGACACTTGAACACTGAAGCTTTCTTT. Protein: CASSMGHLNTEAFF.

The J gene is TRBJ1-6, the V gene TRBV30; the match to TRBD1 covers 10 bases. Germline V gene lookup returns CDR1 GTSNPN and CDR2 SVGIG (reference sequence). This CDR3 has 17 amino acids. V lost 0 bases and J lost 11; bases outside the gene matches: 13. The CDR3 loop is CAWSVRLGTGVNPPLHF. In nucleotides, the CDR3 is TGTGCCTGGAGTGTACGTTTGGGGACAGGGGTAAATCCACCCCTCCACTTT.

The chain is built from TRBV2 and TRBJ2-1; weak D call: TRBD1 (5 bases). Trimming cost V 4 bases and J 4 bases, with 14 bases left between them. The CDR3 sequence is 15 residues long. Germline V CDR1 and CDR2: SNHLY, FYNNEI. CDR3 sequence (DNA): TGTGCCAGCAGTGTAGGGGTCCAGTTATACAATGAGCAGTTCTTC. This codes for CASSVGVQLYNEQFF.

The genes are TRBV5-4 and TRBJ1-1; the D is unclear. This CDR3 has 14 residues. Looked up from germline, CDR1 is SGHNT and CDR2 is YYREEE (reference sequence). The ends were cut back, 3 bases at V and 4 bases at J, with 13 bases in the middle. CDR3 sequence: CASSSSSFGTEAFF. CDR3 in DNA: TGTGCCAGCAGCTCTTCAAGCTTTGGCACTGAAGCTTTCTTT.

The J gene is TRBJ2-1, the V gene TRBV29-1; 8 nucleotides align to TRBD1. CDR3 length equals 17 residues. Germline values: CDR1 SQVTM, CDR2 ANQGSEA. The V gene end was trimmed by 5 bases and the J gene end by 2 bases; junction bases not matched to a gene: 14. The CDR3 bases are TGCAGCGTTCCGGGACAGGTTCCTACCCCGACCTACAATGAGCAGTTCTTC. Its translation is CSVPGQVPTPTYNEQFF.

V and J are TRBV10-3 and TRBJ2-7, with 7 bases fitting TRBD1. V was clipped by 1 base and J by 6 bases; unmatched bases: 3. Germline lookup yields CDR1 ENHRY and CDR2 SYGVKD. The CDR3 consists of 13 residues. Here the CDR3 reads CAISELTGFEQYF. In nucleotides, the CDR3 is TGTGCCATCAGTGAGTTGACAGGGTTCGAGCAGTACTTC.

V and J are TRBV5-1 and TRBJ2-2; perhaps TRBD2 as D (5 bases). This CDR3 contains 17 residues. Looked up from germline, CDR1 is SGHRS and CDR2 is YFSETQ. Between the trimmed V and J ends, which lost 3 bases and 3 bases, there was a span of 18 bases. The DNA for the CDR3 is TGCGCCAGCAGCTCCGGACTCGCCATAGGTCACACCGGGGAGCTGTTTTTT. Translation: CASSSGLAIGHTGELFF.

CDR3 bases: TGTGCCAGCGGCGATCCAGGGGAAGCTTTCTTT. Its translation is CASGDPGEAFF. J is TRBJ1-1 and V is TRBV28; tentatively, D is TRBD1 (5 bases). The CDR3 spans 11 residues. CDR1 MDHEN and CDR2 SYDVKM come from the germline V gene. V was pared by 8 bases and J by 8 bases, with 12 bases between.

V is TRBV11-3 and J is TRBJ2-5; TRBD1 agrees at 7 bases. Germline V lookup: CDR1 SGHNT, CDR2 YENEEA. The CDR3 consists of 15 residues. V lost 5 bases to trimming and J lost 1 base; unmatched junction nucleotides: 7. The CDR3 nucleotides read TGTGCCAGCAGCCTAACGGGACAGTTCCAAGAGACCCAGTACTTC. Translating it yields CASSLTGQFQETQYF.

This clone was recorded once. This chain's CDR3 is CASSYSSLNTEAFF. Written as DNA, the CDR3 is TGTGCCAGCAGTTACTCGAGTCTAAACACTGAAGCTTTCTTT. The rearrangement links TRBV6-5 to TRBJ1-1; D uncertain. CDR3 length equals 14 residues. Germline assignment: CDR1 MNHEY and CDR2 SVGAGI. Trimming took 0 bases from V and 2 from J, leaving 7 bases between them.

V usage is TRBV29-1 and J usage is TRBJ2-7; 10 bases line up with TRBD2. Looked up from germline, CDR1 is SQVTM and CDR2 is ANQGSEA. Germline trimming cut 6 bases from V and 0 bases from J; bases unmatched to any gene: 2. The CDR3 consists of 13 residues. The CDR3 sequence is CSVSGRASYEQYF. CDR3 bases: TGCAGCGTAAGCGGGAGGGCCTCCTACGAGCAGTACTTC.

The chain has TRBV3-1 (or the pseudogene TRBV3-2) and TRBJ2-3, with 7 positions matching TRBD2. Germline-derived CDR1 and CDR2 are LGHDT and YNNKEL (reference sequence). Trimming cost V 2 bases and J 7 bases; bases outside gene matches: 3. The CDR3 spans 13 residues. This chain's CDR3 is CASSQNGGNTQYF. As DNA, the CDR3 is TGTGCCAGCAGCCAAAACGGGGGGAATACGCAGTATTTT.

The chain is built from TRBV10-3 and TRBJ1-1; TRBD1 matches 8 bases. Germline trimming cut 6 bases from V and 4 bases from J; bases unmatched to any gene: 10. CDR1 is ENHRY and CDR2 is SYGVKD in the germline V gene. This CDR3 contains 15 residues. DNA for the CDR3: TGTGCCATCAGGGACAGGGTTGTGGGTGGCACTGAAGCTTTCTTT. The encoded protein is CAIRDRVVGGTEAFF.

This sequence joins TRBV6-2 or TRBV6-3 and TRBJ1-6; D is uncertain. Trimming took 3 bases from V and 6 from J, leaving 3 bases between them. Germline CDR1 and CDR2: MNHEY and SVGEGT. The CDR3 extends over 12 amino acids. The CDR3 is CASSYLNSPLHF. The CDR3 nucleotides are TGTGCCAGCAGTTATCTTAATTCACCCCTCCACTTT.

The count of this clone is one. The V and J genes are TRBV6-5 and TRBJ1-5; TRBD1 aligns across 7 bases. Germline-derived CDR1 and CDR2 are MNHEY and SVGAGI. Trimming took 2 bases from V and 6 from J; bases not matched to a gene: 4. This CDR3 is built from 14 residues. CDR3 sequence (DNA): TGTGCCAGCAGTTACAGACAGGGAGGTCAGCCCCAGCATTTT. The encoded protein is CASSYRQGGQPQHF.

This clone was found once. The chain recombines TRBV6-5 with TRBJ1-2; the match to TRBD1 covers 7 bases. There are 14 residues in the CDR3. Losses at the gene ends were 5 bases for V and 2 bases for J; bases not matched to a gene: 5. Germline loops: CDR1 MNHEY, CDR2 SVGAGI. CDR3 DNA: TGTGCCAGCAGTAACAGGGGTTCCAACTATGGCTACACCTTC. Translated: CASSNRGSNYGYTF.

A single count supports this clone. The chain employs TRBV5-1 and TRBJ2-1, with 12 nucleotides matching TRBD1. The CDR3 extends over 15 amino acids. Germline CDR1 reads SGHRS; CDR2 reads YFSETQ. J gave up 7 bases and V 4 bases, and 6 bases lay outside the gene matches. The CDR3 DNA reads TGCGCCAGCAGCCCGGGACAGGGGGCGGTAAATGAGCAGTTCTTC. This gives the protein CASSPGQGAVNEQFF.

The V gene is TRBV5-4, the J gene TRBJ2-1, with D possibly TRBD2 on 5 matching bases. Germline CDR1 SGHNT, CDR2 YYREEE (reference sequence). Trimming pared 1 base from V and 6 bases from J, leaving 8 bases between. The CDR3 totals 13 residues. CDR3 protein: CASSLTTSNEQFF. The CDR3 DNA follows: TGTGCCAGCAGCTTGACTACTAGCAATGAGCAGTTCTTC. Combining the CDR3 with reference TRBV5-4 and TRBJ2-1 gives the whole variable domain ETGVTQSPTHLIKTRGQQVTLRCSSQSGHNTVSWYQQALGQGPQFIFQYYREEENGRGNFPPRFSGLQFPNYSSELNVNALELDDSALYLCASSLTTSNEQFFGPGTRLTVL.

Here the CDR3 reads CASSLSGEGANVLTF. In nucleotides, the CDR3 is TGTGCCAGCAGTTTGTCAGGCGAGGGGGCCAACGTCCTGACTTTC. The chain joins TRBV27 to TRBJ2-6, with D uncertain. Trimming stripped 3 bases from V and 4 bases from J, with 10 bases between. The germline V gene has CDR1 MNHEY and CDR2 SMNVEV (reference sequence). The CDR3 consists of 15 residues.

The genes are TRBV18 and TRBJ2-6, with a weak D call TRBD2 (6 bases). Trimming stripped 4 bases from V and 0 bases from J, with 10 bases between. From germline, CDR1 is KGHSH and CDR2 LQKENI. The CDR3 is made up of 16 amino acids. The DNA of the CDR3 is TGTGCCAGCTCACGGGGACTCGACTCTGGGGCCAACGTCCTGACTTTC. Protein product: CASSRGLDSGANVLTF.

V and J are TRBV6-5 and TRBJ2-1; 7 bases line up with TRBD2. The CDR3 totals 14 residues. V shed 7 bases and J 0 bases; nucleotides not matched to a gene: 3. Germline V gene data show CDR1 as MNHEY and CDR2 as SVGAGI. The CDR3, as DNA: TGTGCCAGCATGGGGGGGAGCTCCTACAATGAGCAGTTCTTC. The encoded protein is CASMGGSSYNEQFF.

The chain joins TRBV19 to TRBJ2-5, with TRBD1 as a possible D gene (6 bases). CDR1 and CDR2 from the germline V gene are LNHDA and SQIVND (reference sequence). The CDR3 covers 16 residues. Trimming removed 4 bases at V and 5 bases at J, with 20 bases between. The CDR3 loop is CASSSEPYRDEETQYF. The CDR3, as DNA: TGTGCCAGTAGTAGTGAACCATACAGGGATGAGGAGACCCAGTACTTC.

This chain connects TRBV9 to TRBJ2-1; 8 bases match TRBD2. J lost 7 bases, V lost 0 bases, and 6 bases had no gene match. The CDR3 length is 15 residues. Germline CDR1 and CDR2: SGDLS and YYNGEE. The CDR3 region is CASSVASGSRNEQFF. The CDR3 DNA follows: TGTGCCAGCAGCGTAGCAAGCGGGAGTAGGAATGAGCAGTTCTTC.